This is a list of T cell receptor beta chains from one sample in a study of blood T cells in healthy people across ages. TCRdb processed the 5' RACE reads anew with MiXCR; each CDR3 protein has one entry. The data contain roughly 1,100,000 distinct CDR3 sequences, about 23% of them seen just once; the ten biggest clones take up about 0.8%. This sample was also put to use in a study of T cells of mothers and their children.

The specimen was blood. The receptor set was obtained from a girl aged 2-10 years in good health. Both conserved end residues are part of each CDR3. A D gene is named only where the DNA matches it firmly. Clone size appears in some rows only: once, few, many, or a class for an expanded clone.

TRBJ2-7 | many | . | TRBV28 | TGTGCCAGCAGCTTAGGGGGGGACGAGCAGTACTTC | CASSLGGDEQYF
TRBJ2-5 | few | . | TRBV11-2 | TGTGCCAGCAGTTACGGACAATATCAAGAGACCCAGTACTTC | CASSYGQYQETQYF
TRBJ1-2 | few | . | TRBV4-2 | TGTGCCAGCAGCCAAGGAAGGAAGATCGACGGACCATATTATGGCTACACCTTC | CASSQGRKIDGPYYGYTF
TRBJ2-7 | few | . | TRBV5-1 | TGCGCCAGCAGCATAACAGGTTTCTTTGTCGAGCAGTACTTC | CASSITGFFVEQYF
TRBJ2-7 | . | . | TRBV12-3/TRBV12-4 | TGTGCCAGCAGTTTTTCAGGGGCTGGCGAGCAGTGCTTC | CASSFSGAGEQCF
TRBJ1-6 | . | . | TRBV4-1 | TGCGCCAGCAGCCAAGGGAAAAATTCACCCCTCCACTTT | CASSQGKNSPLHF
TRBJ2-1 | . | . | TRBV7-6 | TGTGCCAGCAGCTTACCCGAGGGGGTTGAGCAGTTCTTC | CASSLPEGVEQFF
TRBJ1-2 | . | . | TRBV29-1 | TGCAGCGTTCTCCCCGGCTACACCTTC | CSVLPGYTF
TRBJ2-3 | . | . | TRBV12-3/TRBV12-4 | TGTGCCAGCAGTTGGGCGGGACTTAGCACAGATACGCAGTATTTT | CASSWAGLSTDTQYF
TRBJ1-4 | . | . | TRBV12-3/TRBV12-4 | TGTGCCAGTTCGGCTTCCGGAAGACTGTTTTTT | CASSASGRLFF
TRBJ2-5 | . | . | TRBV7-9 | TGTGCCAGTAGCTTAGTGGTTCAGCAAGAGACCCAGTACTTC | CASSLVVQQETQYF
TRBJ2-3 | few | TRBD1 | TRBV13 | TGTGCCAGCAGCTTCCTAGGACAGGGAGCCACAGATACGCAGTATTTT | CASSFLGQGATDTQYF
TRBJ1-6 | . | . | TRBV12-3/TRBV12-4 | TGTGCCAGCAGCGGGATGGCGGGTTCACCCCTCCACTTT | CASSGMAGSPLHF
TRBJ1-1 | few | . | TRBV18 | TGTGCCAGCTCACCCCTTTTTCGCGGGCCGGCTTTCTTT | CASSPLFRGPAFF
TRBJ2-5 | few | . | TRBV2 | TGTGCCAGCCATAGGACTGCCCAAGAGACCCAGTACTTC | CASHRTAQETQYF
TRBJ2-1 | . | TRBD2 | TRBV2 | TGTGCCAGCCTCAAGGGTGGGAGGGAGTACAATGAGCAGTTCTTC | CASLKGGREYNEQFF
TRBJ2-1 | few | TRBD2 | TRBV3-1 | TGTGCCAGCAGCCCCGCGTCTAGCGGGGTCAATGAGCAGTTCTTC | CASSPASSGVNEQFF
TRBJ1-2 | many | . | TRBV5-5 | TGTGCCAGCAGCTTGGGACAAGACTATGGCTACACCTTC | CASSLGQDYGYTF
TRBJ1-5 | . | . | TRBV28 | TGTGCCAGCACCTGGGGGGTCAGTCAGCCCCAGCATTTT | CASTWGVSQPQHF
TRBJ2-1 | . | TRBD1 | TRBV29-1 | TGCAGCGTTGACGGGGACAGGGAGGATGAGCAGTTCTTC | CSVDGDREDEQFF
TRBJ2-5 | . | . | TRBV29-1 | TGCAGCGTTGAAGATTACTGGGGCGAGGAGACCCAGTACTTC | CSVEDYWGEETQYF
TRBJ2-4 | few | . | TRBV5-6 | TGTGCCAGCAGTTCAGTGGAGGGATGGAACATTCAGTACTTC | CASSSVEGWNIQYF
TRBJ1-1 | . | . | TRBV29-1 | TGCAGCGTTGACCCAACCGGGGGGAACACTGAAGCTTTCTTT | CSVDPTGGNTEAFF
TRBJ1-5 | . | . | TRBV4-2 | TGTGCCAGCAGCCCCCCACGCGGGGGGGCTTCGGGCAATCAGCCCCAGCATTTT | CASSPPRGGASGNQPQHF
TRBJ1-6 | . | . | TRBV6-6 | TGTGCCAGCAGGTCAAACTGGGATTCACCCCTCCACTTT | CASRSNWDSPLHF
TRBJ1-2 | . | . | TRBV7-9 | TGTGCCAGCAGCCCGACAGGCCTTGGCTACACCTTC | CASSPTGLGYTF
TRBJ2-1 | . | TRBD2 | TRBV4-1 | TGCGCCAGCAGCCATGGGGCGGTAGCGGGAGCAGGCAATGAGCAGTTCTTC | CASSHGAVAGAGNEQFF
TRBJ1-2 | . | . | TRBV28 | TGTGCCAGCAGTTTGGCCCAAAGGAGAGGCTACACCTTC | CASSLAQRRGYTF
TRBJ2-5 | few | TRBD1 | TRBV2 | TGTGCCAGCAGCATGCAGGGGGAAGAGACCCAGTACTTC | CASSMQGEETQYF
TRBJ1-1 | few | . | TRBV20-1 | TGCAGTGCCCGGACAGCTAAAAACACTGAAGCTTTCTTT | CSARTAKNTEAFF
TRBJ1-1 | many | . | TRBV9 | TGTGCCAGCAGCGTAGGAGGGATGAACACTGAAGCTTTCTTT | CASSVGGMNTEAFF
TRBJ2-1 | . | . | TRBV7-2 | TGTGCCAGCAGCCTAAGCCGGGCCACTTCAGCAAATGAGCAGTTCTTC | CASSLSRATSANEQFF
TRBJ2-1 | few | TRBD1 | TRBV10-3 | TGTGCCATCAGTGATGCCAGGGGGATCAATGAGCAGTTCTTC | CAISDARGINEQFF
TRBJ2-1 | few | . | TRBV29-1 | TGCAGCGTTGAAGATTCGGTTGAGCAGTTCTTC | CSVEDSVEQFF
TRBJ2-5 | . | . | TRBV2 | TGTGCCAGCAGTGAAGCGGGTGAGGAGACCCAGTACTTC | CASSEAGEETQYF
TRBJ2-1 | . | TRBD2 | TRBV6-4 | TGTGCCAGCAGTCGGACTAGCGGGGACTACAATGAGCAGTTCTTC | CASSRTSGDYNEQFF
TRBJ2-5 | many | . | TRBV7-2 | TGTGCCAGCAGCTTAGAACGCCGAGAGACCCAGTACTTC | CASSLERRETQYF
TRBJ1-4 | . | . | TRBV12-5 | TGTGCTACTAGGCGGGGTGATGGGGAAAAACTGTTTTTT | CATRRGDGEKLFF
TRBJ2-3 | few | . | TRBV11-3 | TGTGCCAGCAGCTCCTTACAAGGCGATACGCAGTATTTT | CASSSLQGDTQYF
TRBJ2-6 | few | . | TRBV28 | TGTGCCAGCAGTTTAGCCGGGGTCGGGGCCAACGTCCTGACTTTC | CASSLAGVGANVLTF
TRBJ2-2 | few | . | TRBV7-9 | TGTGCCAGCATCTTCGGCCAGGAGCGTAACACCGGGGAGCTGTTTTTT | CASIFGQERNTGELFF
TRBJ2-4 | few | TRBD2 | TRBV5-1 | TGCGCCAGCAGCTCCTTAGCGGGAATAGCCAAAAACATTCAGTACTTC | CASSSLAGIAKNIQYF
TRBJ2-7 | once | . | TRBV4-2 | TGTGCCAGCAGCCAAGAGGTATCGGAGGGAGGCTCCTCCTACGAGCAGTACTTC | CASSQEVSEGGSSYEQYF
TRBJ2-1 | . | . | TRBV11-3 | TGTGCCAGCAGCCTCGGAGCCCTCCCAGGGTACAATGAGCAGTTCTTC | CASSLGALPGYNEQFF
TRBJ1-1 | . | TRBD1 | TRBV6-5 | TGTGCCAGCGGACAGGGGCTCACTGAAGCTTTCTTT | CASGQGLTEAFF
TRBJ2-4 | . | . | TRBV12-3/TRBV12-4 | TGTGCCAGCAGAGACAGTACCTTAAACATTCAGTACTTC | CASRDSTLNIQYF
TRBJ2-1 | few | TRBD2 | TRBV9 | TGTGCCAGCACCCCCCCGGGGGGGAGCGAGCAGTTCTTC | CASTPPGGSEQFF
TRBJ2-3 | . | . | TRBV28 | TGTGCCAGCAGCCACAATTGGGGGGATACGCAGTATTTT | CASSHNWGDTQYF